This T cell receptor (beta chain) was found in a study of blood T cell repertoires in COVID-19. About the study: Both acute and convalescent COVID-19 samples were obtained from the United States, Italy and Spain. The analysed material was cDNA or gDNA that came from T cells, B-cell-depleted T cells, or PBMCs.

Categorization into cohorts depended on clinical history that participants reported. Per the authors' pipeline: How many nucleated cells were present was estimated from reference gene primer amplification. Measured with immunoSEQ multiplex PCR; TCRdb has only the in-frame clones, and not every one. That table furnishes V, J and clone size, whereas the DNA furnished D and trimming. The sample comprises 300,000 to 500,000 clones, approximately 90% of which are singletons, and more than 0.85% rests with the top ten. Trimming removed 5 bases at V and 0 bases at J, with 11 bases between. Germline V gene sequence: CDR1 MNHEY, CDR2 SVGAGI. The CDR3 is made up of 15 amino acids.

The sequenced material came from PBMCs or T cells enriched from blood (not recorded which). The V and J genes are TRBV6-5 and TRBJ1-3; maybe TRBD1 (5 bases). The TCR sequence derives from a woman aged 25 to 39 with acute COVID-19. CDR3 sequence reads: CASSPDSNSGNTIYF. The CDR3 DNA sequence: TGTGCCAGCAGTCCTGACAGTAACTCTGGAAACACCATATATTTT.